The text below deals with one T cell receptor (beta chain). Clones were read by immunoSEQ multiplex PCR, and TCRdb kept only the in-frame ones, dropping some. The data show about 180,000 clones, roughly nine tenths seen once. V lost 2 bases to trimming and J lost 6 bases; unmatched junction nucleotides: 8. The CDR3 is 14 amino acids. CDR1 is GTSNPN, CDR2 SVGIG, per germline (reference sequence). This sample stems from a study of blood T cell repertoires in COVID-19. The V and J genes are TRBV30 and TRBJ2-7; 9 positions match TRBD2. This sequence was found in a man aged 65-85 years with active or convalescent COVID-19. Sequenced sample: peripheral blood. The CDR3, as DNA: TGTGCCTGGAGTCTTCAGCGGGAGGTTGTCGAGCAGTACTTC. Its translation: CAWSLQREVVEQYF.